A single sample is the source of the 4 T cell receptor beta chains below, sequenced in a study of beta chain features in type 1 diabetes. The whole isolated RNA underwent reverse transcription, so sequencing captured expressed TCRB transcripts. Profiled with immunoSEQ multiplex PCR; TCRdb holds only in-frame clones, not every one. The sample carries some 220,000 clones, under 13% recorded once. Source material: central memory CD4+ T cells from blood. Source of these receptors: a man younger than 30 in good health.

The genes are TRBV25-1 and TRBJ2-1; 9 positions match TRBD2. This CDR3 has 16 residues. The ends lost 0 bases at V and 5 bases at J; junction bases unmatched: 5. The V gene's germline CDR1 is MGHDK and CDR2 SYGVNS. CDR3: CASSEYKSGRHNEQFF. CDR3 DNA: TGTGCCAGCAGTGAATATAAAAGCGGGAGGCACAATGAGCAGTTCTTC.

This clone was counted between two and nine times. CDR3: CSAMGGTEAFF. CDR3 DNA: TGCAGTGCGATGGGGGGCACTGAAGCTTTCTTT. The chain uses TRBV20-1 and TRBJ1-1, with a tentative D call TRBD1 (5 bases). V dropped 6 bases and J dropped 4 bases, with 9 bases sitting between them. Germline V gene lookup returns CDR1 DFQATT and CDR2 SNEGSKA (reference sequence). The CDR3 has 11 amino acids.

This clone was seen only a few times. The chain combines TRBV30 with TRBJ2-1; 15 positions match TRBD2. CDR3 size: 14 residues. With 3 bases clipped from V and 12 bases from J, the junction kept 6 bases outside the gene matches. Germline assignment: CDR1 GTSNPN and CDR2 SVGIG (reference sequence). The CDR3 DNA sequence: TGTGCCTGGAGCCATGGACTAGCGGGAGGGTTGCAGTTCTTC. The encoded protein is CAWSHGLAGGLQFF.

The V gene is TRBV7-2, the J gene TRBJ2-5; D may be TRBD2 (5 bases). The germline V gene has CDR1 SGHTA and CDR2 FQGNSA. V lost 4 bases and J 3 bases, leaving 9 bases between the germline ends. The CDR3 runs 13 residues. The CDR3 DNA reads TGTGCCAGCAGCTCCGGGATTAAAGAGACCCAGTACTTC. Translated: CASSSGIKETQYF.